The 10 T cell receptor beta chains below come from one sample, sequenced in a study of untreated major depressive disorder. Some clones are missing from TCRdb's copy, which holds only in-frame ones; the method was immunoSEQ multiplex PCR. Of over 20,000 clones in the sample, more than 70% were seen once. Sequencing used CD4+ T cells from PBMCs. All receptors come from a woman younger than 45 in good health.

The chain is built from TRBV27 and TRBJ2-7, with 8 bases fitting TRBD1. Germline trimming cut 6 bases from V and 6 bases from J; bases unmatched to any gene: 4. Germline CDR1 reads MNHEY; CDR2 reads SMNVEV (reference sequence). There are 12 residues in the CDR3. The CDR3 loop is CASSSRGREQYF. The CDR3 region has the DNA TGTGCCAGCAGCTCCAGGGGGCGCGAGCAGTACTTC.

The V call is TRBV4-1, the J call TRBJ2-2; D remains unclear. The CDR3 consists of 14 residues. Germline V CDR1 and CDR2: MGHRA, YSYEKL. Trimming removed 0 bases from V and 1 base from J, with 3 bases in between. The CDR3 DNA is TGCGCCAGCAGCCAAGAACGGAACACCGGGGAGCTGTTTTTT. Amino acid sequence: CASSQERNTGELFF.

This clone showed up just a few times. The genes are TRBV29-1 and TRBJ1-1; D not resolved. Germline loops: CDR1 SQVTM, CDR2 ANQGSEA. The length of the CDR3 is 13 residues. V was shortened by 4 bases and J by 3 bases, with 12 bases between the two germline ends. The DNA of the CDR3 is TGCAGCGTTGGAGTTAACCGGGACACTGAAGCTTTCTTT. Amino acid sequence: CSVGVNRDTEAFF. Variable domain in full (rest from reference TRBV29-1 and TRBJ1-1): SAVISQKPSRDICQRGTSLTIQCQVDSQVTMMFWYRQQPGQSLTLIATANQGSEATYESGFVIDKFPISRPNLTFSTLTVSNMSPEDSSIYLCSVGVNRDTEAFFGQGTRLTVV.

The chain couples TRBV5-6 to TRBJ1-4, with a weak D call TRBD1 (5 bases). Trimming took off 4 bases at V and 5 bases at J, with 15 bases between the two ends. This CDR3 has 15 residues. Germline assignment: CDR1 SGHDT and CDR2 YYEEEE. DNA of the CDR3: TGTGCCAGCAGCGCGGCCGGGGGTAGGAATGAAAAACTGTTTTTT. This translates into CASSAAGGRNEKLFF.

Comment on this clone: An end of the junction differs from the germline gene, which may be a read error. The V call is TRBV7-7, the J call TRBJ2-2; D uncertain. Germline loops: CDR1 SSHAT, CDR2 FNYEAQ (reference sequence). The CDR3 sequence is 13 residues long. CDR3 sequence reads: CASSLDLAGELFF. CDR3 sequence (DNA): TGTGCTAGCAGCTTAGACTTGGCCGGGGAGCTGTTTTTT.

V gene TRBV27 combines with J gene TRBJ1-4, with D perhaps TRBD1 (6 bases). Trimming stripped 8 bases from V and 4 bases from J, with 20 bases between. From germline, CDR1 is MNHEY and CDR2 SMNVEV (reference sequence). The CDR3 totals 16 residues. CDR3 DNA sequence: TGTGCCAGCGAGACGTACAGGGAAACCCTTAATGAAAAACTGTTTTTT. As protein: CASETYRETLNEKLFF.

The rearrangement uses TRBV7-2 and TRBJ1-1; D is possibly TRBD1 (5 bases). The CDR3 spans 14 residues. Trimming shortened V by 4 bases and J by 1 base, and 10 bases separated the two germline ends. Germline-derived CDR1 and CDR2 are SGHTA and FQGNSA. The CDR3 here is CASSSVGGNTEAFF. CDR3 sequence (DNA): TGTGCCAGCAGCTCTGTTGGGGGGAACACTGAAGCTTTCTTT.

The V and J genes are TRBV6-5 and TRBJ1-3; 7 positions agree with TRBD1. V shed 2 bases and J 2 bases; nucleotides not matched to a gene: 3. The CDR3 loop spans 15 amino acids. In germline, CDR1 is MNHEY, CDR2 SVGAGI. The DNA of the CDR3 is TGTGCCAGCAGTTACAGCGACAGGGCTGGAAACACCATATATTTT. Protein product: CASSYSDRAGNTIYF.

The CDR3 nucleotides read TGTGCCAGCAGGCAGGACAGTGGGGGGACTGAAGCTTTCTTT. It encodes CASRQDSGGTEAFF. The rearrangement joins TRBV7-2 to TRBJ1-1; maybe TRBD1 (6 bases). Trimming shortened V by 6 bases and J by 5 bases, and 16 bases separated the two germline ends. Germline V lookup: CDR1 SGHTA, CDR2 FQGNSA. CDR3 length: 14 amino acids.

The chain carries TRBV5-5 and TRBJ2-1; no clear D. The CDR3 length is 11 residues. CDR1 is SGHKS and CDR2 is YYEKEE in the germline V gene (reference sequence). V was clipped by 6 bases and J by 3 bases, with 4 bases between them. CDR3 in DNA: TGTGCCAGCAAAATCTACAATGAGCAGTTCTTC. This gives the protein CASKIYNEQFF.